What follows are 12 T cell receptor beta chains derived from one specimen sequenced in a study of blood T cell repertoires in COVID-19. Libraries were prepared by immunoSEQ multiplex PCR; TCRdb keeps only in-frame clonotypes and omits some of them. Of 400,000 to 550,000 clones in the sample, roughly 85% were seen once. Sequencing input: PBMCs or T cells enriched from blood (not recorded which). The origin of the receptors is a woman between 18 and 29 years old with acute COVID-19.

This rearrangement joins TRBV12-3 or TRBV12-4 to TRBJ1-1; D gene unclear. This CDR3 contains 12 residues. The germline V and J ends were trimmed by 5 bases and 1 base, with 5 bases remaining between them. Here the CDR3 DNA reads TGTGCCAGCAGTACAGAGAACACTGAAGCTTTCTTT. Translating gives CASSTENTEAFF.

V gene TRBV3-1 (or the pseudogene TRBV3-2) combines with J gene TRBJ1-6, with a possible D match to TRBD1 (5 bases). CDR1 and CDR2 from the germline V gene are LGHDT and YNNKEL (reference sequence). The CDR3 spans 14 residues. V was pared by 4 bases and J by 8 bases, with 12 bases between. The CDR3 here is CASSPRVLDSPLHF. CDR3 DNA sequence: TGTGCCAGCAGCCCCAGGGTGCTGGATTCACCCCTCCACTTT.

The chain carries TRBV19 and TRBJ2-5; D uncertain. V lost 7 bases, J lost 0 bases, and 12 bases lay in between. This CDR3 spans 14 amino acids. Germline V gives CDR1 LNHDA, CDR2 SQIVND (reference sequence). The CDR3: CASTPDTDQETQYF. Here the CDR3 DNA reads TGTGCCAGTACCCCCGACACAGACCAAGAGACCCAGTACTTC.

This chain joins TRBV6-6 and TRBJ2-4, with 16 bases that match TRBD2. CDR3 length: 13 amino acids. Per the germline V gene, CDR1 is MNHNY and CDR2 is SVGAGI (reference sequence). The V and J ends lost 10 bases and 13 bases, in that order; junction bases with no gene match: 7. The CDR3 nucleotides are TGTGCCACCGGGGGGACTAGCGGGAGGGACCAGTACTTC. This translates into CATGGTSGRDQYF.

The chain's CDR3 is CASTVALGLGTQYF. The CDR3 DNA sequence: TGTGCCAGCACGGTAGCCCTAGGATTGGGGACCCAGTACTTC. The chain carries TRBV27 and TRBJ2-5; no clear D. CDR1 and CDR2 from the germline V gene are MNHEY and SMNVEV (reference sequence). The CDR3 contains 14 residues. Deletions cut 7 bases from V and 7 bases from J, with 19 bases between.

V and J are TRBV6-5 and TRBJ1-3; no definite D call. The germline gives CDR1 MNHEY, CDR2 SVGAGI. V was clipped by 0 bases and J by 2 bases, with 11 bases between them. This CDR3 spans 16 amino acids. The CDR3 region is CASSYSSPETGNTIYF. The CDR3 nucleotides are TGTGCCAGCAGTTACTCGAGCCCGGAGACTGGAAACACCATATATTTT.

V and J are TRBV7-8 and TRBJ2-7; a weak D match, TRBD2 (6 bases). Germline V gene data show CDR1 as SGHVS and CDR2 as FQNEAQ. The germline V and J ends were trimmed by 3 bases and 2 bases, with 14 bases remaining between them. The length of the CDR3 is 15 residues. The CDR3 loop is CASSFPGLLPYEQYF. In DNA, the CDR3 is TGTGCCAGCAGCTTTCCGGGACTCCTTCCCTACGAGCAGTACTTC.

This sequence joins TRBV5-4 and TRBJ2-1, with D tentatively TRBD2 (5 bases). The CDR3 runs 17 residues. Between the trimmed V and J ends, which lost 0 bases and 8 bases, there was a span of 21 bases. From germline, CDR1 is SGHNT and CDR2 YYREEE (reference sequence). Here the CDR3 DNA reads TGTGCCAGCAGCTTGGGAGCGGCTAGTCACGCAATCTATGAGCAGTTCTTC. Translating it yields CASSLGAASHAIYEQFF.

The rearrangement joins TRBV27 to TRBJ1-1, with a tentative D call TRBD1 (5 bases). Trimming stripped 7 bases from V and 0 bases from J, with 9 bases between. The CDR3 loop spans 13 amino acids. Germline CDR1 reads MNHEY; CDR2 reads SMNVEV (reference sequence). In nucleotides, the CDR3 is TGTGCCAGCAAAAAGGGGATGAACACTGAAGCTTTCTTT. Translation: CASKKGMNTEAFF.

Points on this clone: The sample contains more than one DNA sequence encoding this CDR3. The V call is TRBV7-9, the J call TRBJ2-3, with 11 bases aligning to TRBD2. With V trimmed by 3 bases and J by 3 bases, 2 bases remained unmatched. The germline V gene has CDR1 SEHNR and CDR2 FQNEAQ (reference sequence). The CDR3 length is 15 residues. The CDR3 here is CASSFLAGGTDTQYF. The CDR3 coding sequence is TGTGCCAGCAGCTTTCTAGCGGGGGGTACAGATACGCAGTATTTT.

The V call is TRBV7-2, the J call TRBJ1-5; no clear D. The CDR3 totals 15 residues. V dropped 7 bases and J dropped 1 base, with 14 bases sitting between them. The germline gives CDR1 SGHTA, CDR2 FQGNSA. In nucleotides, the CDR3 is TGTGCCAGCAATGCCGCTCCTATGAGCAATCAGCCCCAGCATTTT. The encoded protein is CASNAAPMSNQPQHF.

The chain employs TRBV5-4 and TRBJ2-1, with 9 bases that match TRBD2. The CDR3 has 13 amino acids. V lost 4 bases to trimming and J lost 9 bases; unmatched junction nucleotides: 5. Germline CDR1 and CDR2: SGHNT and YYREEE (reference sequence). Here the CDR3 DNA reads TGTGCCAGCAGCCGATATAGCGGGGGTGAGCAGTTCTTC. It specifies CASSRYSGGEQFF.